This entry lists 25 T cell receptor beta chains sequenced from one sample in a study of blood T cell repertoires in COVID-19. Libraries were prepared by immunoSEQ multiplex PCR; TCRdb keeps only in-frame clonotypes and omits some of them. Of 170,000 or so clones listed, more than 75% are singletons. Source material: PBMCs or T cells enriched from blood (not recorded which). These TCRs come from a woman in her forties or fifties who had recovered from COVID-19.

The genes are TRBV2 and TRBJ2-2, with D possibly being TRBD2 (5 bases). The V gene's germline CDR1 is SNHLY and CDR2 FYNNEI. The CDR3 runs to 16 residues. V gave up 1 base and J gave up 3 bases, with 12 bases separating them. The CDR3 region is CASSEVIGGYTGELFF. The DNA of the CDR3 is TGTGCCAGCAGTGAAGTAATAGGCGGGTACACCGGGGAGCTGTTTTTT.

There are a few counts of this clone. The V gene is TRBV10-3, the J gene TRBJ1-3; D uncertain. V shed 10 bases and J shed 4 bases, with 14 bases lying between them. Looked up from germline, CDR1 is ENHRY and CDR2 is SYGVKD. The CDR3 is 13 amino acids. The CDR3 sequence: CATSRGTGNTIYF. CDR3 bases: TGTGCCACCTCCCGAGGCACAGGAAACACCATATATTTT.

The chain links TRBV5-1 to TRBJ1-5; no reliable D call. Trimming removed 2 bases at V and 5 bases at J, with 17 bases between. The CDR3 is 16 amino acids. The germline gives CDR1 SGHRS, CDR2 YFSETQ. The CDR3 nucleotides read TGCGCCAGCAGCTTAGTCCCCGGGAGCACAGATCAGCCCCAGCATTTT. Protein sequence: CASSLVPGSTDQPQHF.

CDR3 sequence reads: CAISEWDRGQLKETQYF. Written as DNA, the CDR3 is TGTGCCATCAGTGAGTGGGACAGGGGTCAGTTAAAAGAGACCCAGTACTTC. J is TRBJ2-5 and V is TRBV10-3; 10 positions match TRBD1. CDR1 is ENHRY and CDR2 is SYGVKD in the germline V gene. V lost 1 base to trimming and J lost 3 bases; unmatched junction nucleotides: 8. This CDR3 contains 17 residues.

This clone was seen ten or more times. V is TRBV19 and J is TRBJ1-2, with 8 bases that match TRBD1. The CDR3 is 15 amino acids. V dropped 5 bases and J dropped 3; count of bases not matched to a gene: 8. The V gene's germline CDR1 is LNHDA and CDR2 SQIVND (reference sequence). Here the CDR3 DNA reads TGTGCCAGTAGTGTCGGGACAGGAAGTTACTATGGCTACACCTTC. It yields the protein CASSVGTGSYYGYTF.

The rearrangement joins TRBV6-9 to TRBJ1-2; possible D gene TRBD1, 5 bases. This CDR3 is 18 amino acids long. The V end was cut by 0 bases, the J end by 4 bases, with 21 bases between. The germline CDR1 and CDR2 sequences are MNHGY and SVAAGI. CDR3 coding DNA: TGTGCCAGCAGTTATTCGGCACAGGCCTTCACCCCCTTCTATGGCTACACCTTC. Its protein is CASSYSAQAFTPFYGYTF.

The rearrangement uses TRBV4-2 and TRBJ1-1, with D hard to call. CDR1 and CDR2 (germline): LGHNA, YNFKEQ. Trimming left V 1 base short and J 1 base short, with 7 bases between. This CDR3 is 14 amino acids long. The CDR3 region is CASSQGGRNTEAFF. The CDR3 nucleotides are TGTGCCAGCAGCCAAGGCGGGAGGAACACTGAAGCTTTCTTT.

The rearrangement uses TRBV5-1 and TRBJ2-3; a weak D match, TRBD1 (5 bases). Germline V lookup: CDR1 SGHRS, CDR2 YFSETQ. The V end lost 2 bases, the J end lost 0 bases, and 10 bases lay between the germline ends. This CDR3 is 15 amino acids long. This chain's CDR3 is CASSFGAPSTDTQYF. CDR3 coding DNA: TGCGCCAGCAGCTTTGGGGCGCCTAGCACAGATACGCAGTATTTT.

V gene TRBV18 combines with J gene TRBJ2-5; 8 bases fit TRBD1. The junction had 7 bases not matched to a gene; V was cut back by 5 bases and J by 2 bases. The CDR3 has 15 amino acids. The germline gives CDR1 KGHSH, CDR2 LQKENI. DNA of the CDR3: TGTGCCAGCTCATCCCTGGGACAGGCGCAAGAGACCCAGTACTTC. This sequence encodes CASSSLGQAQETQYF.

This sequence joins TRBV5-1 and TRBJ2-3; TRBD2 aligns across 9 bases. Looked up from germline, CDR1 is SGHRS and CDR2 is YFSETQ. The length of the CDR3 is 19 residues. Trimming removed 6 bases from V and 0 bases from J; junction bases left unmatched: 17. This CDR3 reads CASTPGPSGAHTSTDTQYF. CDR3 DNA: TGCGCCAGCACCCCGGGGCCTAGCGGGGCACACACTAGCACAGATACGCAGTATTTT.

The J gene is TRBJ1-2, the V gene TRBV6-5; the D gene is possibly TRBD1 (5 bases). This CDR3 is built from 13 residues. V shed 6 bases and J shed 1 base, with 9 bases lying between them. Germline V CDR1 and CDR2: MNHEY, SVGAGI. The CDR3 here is CASRTTVNYGYTF. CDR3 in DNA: TGTGCCAGCAGAACGACAGTTAACTATGGCTACACCTTC.

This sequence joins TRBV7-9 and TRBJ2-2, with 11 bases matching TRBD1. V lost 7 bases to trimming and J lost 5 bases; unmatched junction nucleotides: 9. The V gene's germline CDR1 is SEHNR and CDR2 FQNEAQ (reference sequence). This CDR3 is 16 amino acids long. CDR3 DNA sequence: TGTGCCAGCACCATCACGGGACAGGGGGGGACCGGGGAGCTGTTTTTT. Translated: CASTITGQGGTGELFF.

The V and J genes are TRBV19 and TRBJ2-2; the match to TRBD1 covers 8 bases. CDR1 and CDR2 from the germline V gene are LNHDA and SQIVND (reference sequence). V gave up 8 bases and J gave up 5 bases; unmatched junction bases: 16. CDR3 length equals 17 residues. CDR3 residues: CASVPGTGQGMTGELFF. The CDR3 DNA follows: TGTGCCAGTGTCCCGGGGACAGGTCAAGGTATGACCGGGGAGCTGTTTTTT.

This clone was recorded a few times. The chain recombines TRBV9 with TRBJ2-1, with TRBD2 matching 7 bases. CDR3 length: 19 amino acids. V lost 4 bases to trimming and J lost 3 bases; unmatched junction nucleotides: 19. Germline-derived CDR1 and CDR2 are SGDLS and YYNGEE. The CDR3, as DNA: TGTGCCAGCAGCCCACGACTAGCCGGGGCATTTAGGGACTACAATGAGCAGTTCTTC. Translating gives CASSPRLAGAFRDYNEQFF.

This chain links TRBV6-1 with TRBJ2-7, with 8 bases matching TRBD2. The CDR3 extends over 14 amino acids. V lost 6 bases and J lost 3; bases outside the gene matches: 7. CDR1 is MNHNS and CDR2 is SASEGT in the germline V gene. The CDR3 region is CASRPGTRGYEQYF. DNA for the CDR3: TGTGCCAGCAGACCCGGGACTAGGGGCTACGAGCAGTACTTC.

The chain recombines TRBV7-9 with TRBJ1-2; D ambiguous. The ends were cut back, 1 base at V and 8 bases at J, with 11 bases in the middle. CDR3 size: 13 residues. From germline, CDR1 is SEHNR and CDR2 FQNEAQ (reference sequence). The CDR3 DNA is TGTGCCAGCAGCTTAGTCGAACTCTGGGGCTACACCTTC. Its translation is CASSLVELWGYTF. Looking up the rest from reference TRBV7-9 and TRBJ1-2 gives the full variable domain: DTGVSQNPRHKITKRGQNVTFRCDPISEHNRLYWYRQTLGQGPEFLTYFQNEAQLEKSRLLSDRFSAERPKGSFSTLEIQRTEQGDSAMYLCASSLVELWGYTFGSGTRLTVV.

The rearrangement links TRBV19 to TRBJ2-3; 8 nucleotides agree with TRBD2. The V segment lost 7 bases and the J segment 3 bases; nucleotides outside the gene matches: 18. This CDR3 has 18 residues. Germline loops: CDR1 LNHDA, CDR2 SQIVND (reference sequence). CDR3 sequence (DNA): TGTGCCAGTAAGCCCCCTAGCGGGTACTGGTCGGGGACAGATACGCAGTATTTT. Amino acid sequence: CASKPPSGYWSGTDTQYF.

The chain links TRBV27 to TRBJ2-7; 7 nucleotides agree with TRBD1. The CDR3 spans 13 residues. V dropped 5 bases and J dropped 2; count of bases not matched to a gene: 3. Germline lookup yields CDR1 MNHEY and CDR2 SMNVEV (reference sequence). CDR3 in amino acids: CASSATGTYEQYF. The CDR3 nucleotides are TGTGCCAGCAGTGCGACAGGGACCTACGAGCAGTACTTC.

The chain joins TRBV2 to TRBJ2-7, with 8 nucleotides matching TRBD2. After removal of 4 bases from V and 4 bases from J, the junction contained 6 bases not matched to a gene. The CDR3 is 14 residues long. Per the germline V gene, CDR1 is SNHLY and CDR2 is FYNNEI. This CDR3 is CASSGSGTSYEQYF. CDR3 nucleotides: TGTGCCAGCAGTGGTAGCGGGACGTCTTACGAGCAGTACTTC.

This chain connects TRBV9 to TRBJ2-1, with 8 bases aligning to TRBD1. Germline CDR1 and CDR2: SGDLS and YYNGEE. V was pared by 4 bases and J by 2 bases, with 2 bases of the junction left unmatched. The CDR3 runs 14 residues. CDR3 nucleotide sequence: TGTGCCAGCAGCACACAGGGGGCCTACAATGAGCAGTTCTTC. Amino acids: CASSTQGAYNEQFF. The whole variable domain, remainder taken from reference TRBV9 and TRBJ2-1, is DSGVTQTPKHLITATGQRVTLRCSPRSGDLSVYWYQQSLDQGLQFLIQYYNGEERAKGNILERFSAQQFPDLHSELNLSSLELGDSALYFCASSTQGAYNEQFFGPGTRLTVL.

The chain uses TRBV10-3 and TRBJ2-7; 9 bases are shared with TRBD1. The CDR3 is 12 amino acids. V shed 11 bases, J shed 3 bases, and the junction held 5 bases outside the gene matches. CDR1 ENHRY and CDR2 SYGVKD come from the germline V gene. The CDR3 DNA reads TGTGCCGCTGGGACAGGGATCTACGAGCAGTACTTC. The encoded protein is CAAGTGIYEQYF.

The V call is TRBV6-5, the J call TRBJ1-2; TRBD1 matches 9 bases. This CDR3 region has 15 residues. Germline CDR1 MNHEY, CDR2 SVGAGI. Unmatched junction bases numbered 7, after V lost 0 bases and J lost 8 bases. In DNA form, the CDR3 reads TGTGCCAGCAGTTACTCCACGGACAGGGGAGGAGGCTACACCTTC. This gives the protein CASSYSTDRGGGYTF.

The DNA for the CDR3 is TGTGCCAGCAGCTTTACTAGCGGCTCCTACAATGAGCAGTTCTTC. It translates to CASSFTSGSYNEQFF. The genes are TRBV5-6 and TRBJ2-1, with 8 bases matching TRBD2. CDR1 SGHDT and CDR2 YYEEEE come from the germline V gene. V lost 2 bases, J lost 0 bases, and 1 base stayed unmatched. This CDR3 is 15 amino acids long.

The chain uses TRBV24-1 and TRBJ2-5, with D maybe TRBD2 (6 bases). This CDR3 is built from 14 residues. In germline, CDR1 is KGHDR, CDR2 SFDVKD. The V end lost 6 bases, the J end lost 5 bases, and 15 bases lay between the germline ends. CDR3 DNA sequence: TGTGCCACCAGTCGGGCCGGGAGAGCGGAGACCCAGTACTTC. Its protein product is CATSRAGRAETQYF.

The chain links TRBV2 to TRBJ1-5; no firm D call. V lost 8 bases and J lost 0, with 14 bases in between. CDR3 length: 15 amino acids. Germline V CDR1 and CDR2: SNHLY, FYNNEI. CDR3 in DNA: TGTGCCAGCGGGAGAAACAGTTATAGCAATCAGCCCCAGCATTTT. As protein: CASGRNSYSNQPQHF.